These 30 T cell receptor beta chains originate from one sample sequenced in a study of shared T cell receptors in the human thymus. Assay: immunoSEQ multiplex PCR; the TCRdb copy retains only in-frame clones and omits some. In the table there are just under 550,000 clones, 70% to 80% of which are singletons. The same data also contributed to another study, on human thymus T cells.

The sequencing sample was made of thymocytes. Source of these receptors: a boy younger than two with a congenital heart defect.

For the CDR3, the DNA is TGTGCCAGCAGTTACCGACAGGCCCTGGGGGGAAACACCATATATTTT. This gives the protein CASSYRQALGGNTIYF. The gene calls are TRBV6-5 and TRBJ1-3; weak D call: TRBD1 (6 bases). The CDR3 has 16 residues. The V and J ends lost 2 bases and 4 bases respectively, with 15 bases between them. Germline V gene data show CDR1 as MNHEY and CDR2 as SVGAGI.

In this sample, this clone turned up a few times. The rearrangement uses TRBV15 and TRBJ2-7; D is perhaps TRBD2 (5 bases). CDR3 size: 13 residues. Per germline, CDR1 LNHNV and CDR2 YYDKDF (reference sequence). V lost 8 bases and J lost 3, with 14 bases in between. CDR3 protein: CATGRPNYYEQYF. The CDR3 bases are TGTGCCACCGGGAGACCGAACTACTACGAGCAGTACTTC.

CDR3 bases: TGCGCCAGCAGCTTGGGTGCAGATCTCAACAATGAGCAGTTCTTC. Amino acids: CASSLGADLNNEQFF. The chain employs TRBV5-1 and TRBJ2-1, with no clear D. CDR1 is SGHRS, CDR2 YFSETQ, per germline. Deletions cut 0 bases from V and 5 bases from J, with 12 bases between. This CDR3 spans 15 amino acids.

This chain uses TRBV4-1 with TRBJ1-4, with 7 bases that match TRBD1. Germline V lookup: CDR1 MGHRA, CDR2 YSYEKL. V shed 0 bases, J shed 8 bases, and the junction held 9 bases outside the gene matches. The CDR3 runs 16 residues. CDR3 sequence: CASSQDADRAKEKLFF. The CDR3 coding sequence is TGCGCCAGCAGCCAAGATGCTGACAGGGCGAAGGAAAAACTGTTTTTT.

V is TRBV5-4 and J is TRBJ1-1, with TRBD1 matching 7 bases. The V segment lost 4 bases and the J segment 4 bases; nucleotides outside the gene matches: 13. This CDR3 comprises 16 residues. The V gene's germline CDR1 is SGHNT and CDR2 YYREEE (reference sequence). The CDR3 bases are TGTGCCAGCAGCCCCCGGCCGGCCAGGGGGAGCACTGAAGCTTTCTTT. It specifies CASSPRPARGSTEAFF. Together with reference TRBV5-4 and TRBJ1-1, the CDR3 gives the full variable domain: ETGVTQSPTHLIKTRGQQVTLRCSSQSGHNTVSWYQQALGQGPQFIFQYYREEENGRGNFPPRFSGLQFPNYSSELNVNALELDDSALYLCASSPRPARGSTEAFFGQGTRLTVV.

The J gene is TRBJ1-3, the V gene TRBV11-2, with no clear D. V was shortened by 8 bases and J by 0 bases, with 11 bases between the two germline ends. CDR3 length: 14 amino acids. CDR1 SGHAT and CDR2 FQNNGV come from the germline V gene. The CDR3 loop is CASRQTDSGNTIYF. The CDR3 nucleotides read TGTGCCAGCCGACAAACCGACTCTGGAAACACCATATATTTT.

The chain carries TRBV29-1 and TRBJ1-1, with 7 bases fitting TRBD1. Germline V gene data show CDR1 as SQVTM and CDR2 as ANQGSEA. CDR3 length: 11 amino acids. The CDR3 DNA reads TGCTTGAAGGGGGCGGACACTGAAGCTTTCTTT. It yields the protein CLKGADTEAFF.

The rearrangement links TRBV14 to TRBJ2-2, with 15 bases matching TRBD2. V gave up 0 bases and J gave up 3 bases; unmatched junction bases: 8. The CDR3 spans 20 residues. CDR1 is SGHDN and CDR2 is FVKESK in the germline V gene. The CDR3 DNA follows: TGTGCCAGCAGCCAAGAAAGGACTAGCGGGAGGGCGGGGCACACCGGGGAGCTGTTTTTT. Its protein is CASSQERTSGRAGHTGELFF.

V gene TRBV7-6 combines with J gene TRBJ2-5, with 15 bases identical to TRBD2. V shed 5 bases, J shed 1 base, and the junction held 2 bases outside the gene matches. Germline lookup yields CDR1 SGHVS and CDR2 FNYEAQ. This CDR3 contains 16 residues. The CDR3: CASSLGLAGGQETQYF. CDR3 coding DNA: TGTGCCAGCAGCCTGGGACTAGCGGGGGGCCAAGAGACCCAGTACTTC. Combining the CDR3 with reference TRBV7-6 and TRBJ2-5 gives the whole variable domain GAGVSQSPRYKVTKRGQDVALRCDPISGHVSLYWYRQALGQGPEFLTYFNYEAQQDKSGLPNDRFSAERPEGSISTLTIQRTEQRDSAMYRCASSLGLAGGQETQYFGPGTRLLVL.

The chain uses TRBV7-9 and TRBJ2-7; tentative D call: TRBD1 (6 bases). Trimming took off 4 bases at V and 3 bases at J, with 10 bases between the two ends. Germline V CDR1 and CDR2: SEHNR, FQNEAQ (reference sequence). The CDR3 is made up of 13 amino acids. In DNA, the CDR3 is TGTGCCAGCAGCTCACCGGACAGCTACGAGCAGTACTTC. Translation gives CASSSPDSYEQYF. Using reference TRBV7-9 and TRBJ2-7 for the parts outside the CDR3, the full variable domain is DTGVSQNPRHKITKRGQNVTFRCDPISEHNRLYWYRQTLGQGPEFLTYFQNEAQLEKSRLLSDRFSAERPKGSFSTLEIQRTEQGDSAMYLCASSSPDSYEQYFGPGTRLTVT.

This chain uses TRBV29-1 with TRBJ2-3, with a tentative D call TRBD2 (5 bases). V lost 7 bases and J 1 base, leaving 12 bases between the germline ends. The CDR3 is 13 amino acids. Germline CDR1 reads SQVTM; CDR2 reads ANQGSEA. The CDR3 nucleotides are TGCAGCGGGGCTCCGCGGGGCACAGATACGCAGTATTTT. Its translation: CSGAPRGTDTQYF.

V and J are TRBV28 and TRBJ2-7; 12 positions agree with TRBD1. The CDR3 totals 16 residues. Germline V lookup: CDR1 MDHEN, CDR2 SYDVKM. J gave up 5 bases and V 6 bases, and 11 bases lay outside the gene matches. Here the CDR3 reads CASSTNWDRGLHEQYF. DNA of the CDR3: TGTGCCAGCAGCACAAATTGGGACAGGGGGCTCCACGAGCAGTACTTC.

This clone was recorded a few times. The chain employs TRBV4-1 and TRBJ1-1, with D unresolved. Per germline, CDR1 MGHRA and CDR2 YSYEKL. This CDR3 comprises 14 residues. Deletions cut 3 bases from V and 5 bases from J, with 13 bases between. CDR3 protein: CASSHRAGETEAFF. The CDR3 DNA sequence: TGCGCCAGCAGCCATCGGGCCGGGGAAACTGAAGCTTTCTTT.

This clone was observed a handful of times. CDR3 residues: CASSLGATNEKLFF. CDR3 DNA: TGTGCCAGCAGCCTAGGAGCAACTAATGAAAAACTGTTTTTT. The chain links TRBV5-6 to TRBJ1-4; D is ambiguous. Between the trimmed V and J ends, which lost 4 bases and 0 bases, there was a span of 7 bases. The length of the CDR3 is 14 residues. The germline gives CDR1 SGHDT, CDR2 YYEEEE.

The chain uses TRBV27 and TRBJ1-4; 11 bases align to TRBD1. The CDR3 totals 16 residues. In germline, CDR1 is MNHEY, CDR2 SMNVEV (reference sequence). Trimming at V came to 3 bases and at J to 8 bases, leaving 8 bases not matched to a gene. Here the CDR3 DNA reads TGTGCCAGCAGTTTGAGGACAGGGGGCGACAAGGAAAAACTGTTTTTT. The encoded protein is CASSLRTGGDKEKLFF.

V and J are TRBV18 and TRBJ2-7, with 11 bases matching TRBD2. Trimming at V came to 5 bases and at J to 4 bases, leaving 7 bases not matched to a gene. Germline V CDR1 and CDR2: KGHSH, LQKENI. This CDR3 region has 15 residues. The CDR3 nucleotides are TGTGCCAGCTCAAGTAGCGGGAGGGCCGGGTACGAGCAGTACTTC. This gives the protein CASSSSGRAGYEQYF.

This clone showed up just a few times. The J gene is TRBJ1-4, the V gene TRBV25-1; D perhaps matches TRBD1 (6 bases). CDR1 is MGHDK and CDR2 is SYGVNS in the germline V gene. V was trimmed by 2 bases and J by 5 bases, leaving 18 bases between them. The CDR3 covers 17 residues. The CDR3 nucleotides read TGTGCCAGCAGTGAAGGAAAGTGGGGACACCGAAATGAAAAACTGTTTTTT. Translation: CASSEGKWGHRNEKLFF.

The rearrangement uses TRBV30 and TRBJ2-7; tentatively, D is TRBD1 (6 bases). The germline V and J ends were trimmed by 5 bases and 4 bases, with 18 bases remaining between them. The V gene's germline CDR1 is GTSNPN and CDR2 SVGIG (reference sequence). The CDR3 contains 14 residues. Here the CDR3 reads CAWSNRDISYEQYF. The CDR3 nucleotides read TGTGCCTGGTCCAACCGGGACATAAGTTACGAGCAGTACTTC.

J is TRBJ2-7 and V is TRBV30, with D hard to call. V was clipped by 3 bases and J by 1 base, with 22 bases between them. This CDR3 comprises 17 residues. CDR1 is GTSNPN, CDR2 SVGIG, per germline (reference sequence). For the CDR3, the DNA is TGTGCCTGGAGGCCCTCTGGTCCCGGTTCTATGTCCTACGAGCAGTACTTC. It is translated as CAWRPSGPGSMSYEQYF.

The chain is built from TRBV25-1 and TRBJ2-7; D might be TRBD2 (5 bases). The CDR3 consists of 14 residues. V lost 2 bases and J lost 2, with 10 bases in between. CDR1 and CDR2 from the germline V gene are MGHDK and SYGVNS. The CDR3 sequence is CASSEHRGTYEQYF. The CDR3 DNA reads as TGTGCCAGCAGTGAACACCGGGGAACCTACGAGCAGTACTTC.

The rearrangement uses TRBV19 and TRBJ2-7, with 8 bases lining up with TRBD1. CDR1 LNHDA and CDR2 SQIVND come from the germline V gene (reference sequence). This CDR3 contains 14 residues. V lost 5 bases and J lost 3; bases outside the gene matches: 6. The CDR3 is CASSPGTGDYEQYF. CDR3 bases: TGTGCCAGTAGTCCCGGGACAGGCGACTACGAGCAGTACTTC.

The chain joins TRBV27 to TRBJ2-7, with 8 bases that match TRBD2. Germline CDR1 reads MNHEY; CDR2 reads SMNVEV (reference sequence). This CDR3 has 15 amino acids. The trim removed 2 bases at V and 2 bases at J, leaving 5 bases unmatched. DNA of the CDR3: TGTGCCAGCAGTTTAGGGACTAGAGTTCCCTACGAGCAGTACTTC. This gives the protein CASSLGTRVPYEQYF.

The chain's CDR3 is CASSPGGNTGELFF. DNA for the CDR3: TGTGCCAGCTCACCGGGGGGGAACACCGGGGAGCTGTTTTTT. The V call is TRBV18, the J call TRBJ2-2, with D possibly matching TRBD2 (6 bases). Trimming removed 3 bases from V and 1 base from J, with 6 bases in between. This CDR3 region has 14 residues. Per germline, CDR1 KGHSH and CDR2 LQKENI.

The chain combines TRBV7-9 with TRBJ2-7; TRBD1 might be the D (5 bases). Per the germline V gene, CDR1 is SEHNR and CDR2 is FQNEAQ (reference sequence). V lost 5 bases to trimming and J lost 5 bases, with 25 bases between them. This CDR3 region has 17 residues. The CDR3 here is CASSPRQCTERSNEQYF. The CDR3 DNA reads as TGTGCCAGCAGCCCCCGACAGTGCACCGAAAGATCGAACGAGCAGTACTTC.

The chain combines TRBV27 with TRBJ2-2; TRBD2 is a possible D gene (6 bases). Trimming removed 10 bases at V and 6 bases at J, with 24 bases between. This CDR3 spans 16 amino acids. Germline V gives CDR1 MNHEY, CDR2 SMNVEV (reference sequence). CDR3: CATGTPELGGAGELFF. CDR3 nucleotides: TGTGCCACAGGGACGCCGGAGCTAGGCGGGGCCGGGGAGCTGTTTTTT.

The rearrangement joins TRBV5-1 to TRBJ2-1, with 8 bases that match TRBD1. CDR3 size: 13 residues. Germline CDR1 SGHRS, CDR2 YFSETQ. V shed 4 bases and J 5 bases; nucleotides not matched to a gene: 2. CDR3 nucleotide sequence: TGCGCCAGCAGCGTGGACAGGGACAATGAGCAGTTCTTC. The encoded protein is CASSVDRDNEQFF. Full variable domain (rest looked up from reference TRBV5-1 and TRBJ2-1): KAGVTQTPRYLIKTRGQQVTLSCSPISGHRSVSWYQQTPGQGLQFLFEYFSETQRNKGNFPGRFSGRQFSNSRSEMNVSTLELGDSALYLCASSVDRDNEQFFGPGTRLTVL.

V is TRBV6-1 and J is TRBJ2-7; 9 bases match TRBD2. Germline V gene lookup returns CDR1 MNHNS and CDR2 SASEGT. The CDR3 sequence is 19 residues long. With V trimmed by 2 bases and J by 1 base, 15 bases remained unmatched. CDR3 in DNA: TGTGCCAGCAGTGAACTAACCTCCCCCGGGCTAGCGGGATCCTACGAGCAGTACTTC. Protein: CASSELTSPGLAGSYEQYF.

The J gene is TRBJ2-1, the V gene TRBV4-2, with TRBD2 matching over 8 bases. The CDR3 length is 14 residues. V shed 8 bases and J 4 bases; nucleotides not matched to a gene: 7. In germline, CDR1 is LGHNA, CDR2 YNFKEQ. CDR3 DNA: TGTGCCAGCGGTGTACTAGCGGATTACAATGAGCAGTTCTTC. The encoded protein is CASGVLADYNEQFF.

The table lists this clone with a count of one. The CDR3 sequence is CASSPSSTSGSSYEQYF. CDR3 nucleotide sequence: TGTGCCAGCAGCCCATCATCCACTAGCGGATCCTCCTACGAGCAGTACTTC. This chain links TRBV5-6 with TRBJ2-7; 8 bases agree with TRBD2. V shed 4 bases and J 0 bases; nucleotides not matched to a gene: 12. Per the germline V gene, CDR1 is SGHDT and CDR2 is YYEEEE. The CDR3 runs 17 residues.

This clone was counted only a few times. This chain uses TRBV2 with TRBJ2-1; D is unclear. V lost 1 base, J lost 5 bases, and 18 bases lay in between. The CDR3 length is 17 residues. Per germline, CDR1 SNHLY and CDR2 FYNNEI. The CDR3 loop is CASSEGSPRLADNEQFF. The DNA for the CDR3 is TGTGCCAGCAGTGAAGGGTCCCCCAGACTGGCTGACAATGAGCAGTTCTTC.